This T cell receptor beta chain was profiled in a study of human T cells and chemical hapten exposure. Across the study: Mostly female, the patients presented with alopecia areata, totalis or universalis. General study results and limits: The study found that DPC sensitization did not change TCRs above 1 in 1000 frequency.

The CDR3 consists of 15 residues. CDR1 is SQVTM and CDR2 is ANQGSEA in the germline V gene. V lost 5 bases, J lost 1 base, and 15 bases lay in between. TCRdb analysed the RACE reads with MiXCR anew, one entry per CDR3 protein. The sample yields under 200,000 distinct CDR3 sequences, 25% to 35% seen once. This clonotype came up a few times. What it binds is unknown. As for time point: pre-sensitization, week 0. Treatment given: therapeutic diphenylcyclopropenone sensitization with weekly scalp DPC. Prior to application of each patch test, blood was drawn. The sequence was collected from a woman in her 30s with alopecia areata. Some clones in this sample may be carry-over from other donors' samples. Source: whole blood, taken in connection with sensitization to the hapten diphenylcyclopropenone (DPC). The chain links TRBV29-1 to TRBJ1-5, with a tentative D call TRBD1 (6 bases). The CDR3 loop is CSVRLGGSSNQPQHF. In nucleotides, the CDR3 is TGCAGCGTTCGATTGGGGGGCTCGAGCAATCAGCCCCAGCATTTT.